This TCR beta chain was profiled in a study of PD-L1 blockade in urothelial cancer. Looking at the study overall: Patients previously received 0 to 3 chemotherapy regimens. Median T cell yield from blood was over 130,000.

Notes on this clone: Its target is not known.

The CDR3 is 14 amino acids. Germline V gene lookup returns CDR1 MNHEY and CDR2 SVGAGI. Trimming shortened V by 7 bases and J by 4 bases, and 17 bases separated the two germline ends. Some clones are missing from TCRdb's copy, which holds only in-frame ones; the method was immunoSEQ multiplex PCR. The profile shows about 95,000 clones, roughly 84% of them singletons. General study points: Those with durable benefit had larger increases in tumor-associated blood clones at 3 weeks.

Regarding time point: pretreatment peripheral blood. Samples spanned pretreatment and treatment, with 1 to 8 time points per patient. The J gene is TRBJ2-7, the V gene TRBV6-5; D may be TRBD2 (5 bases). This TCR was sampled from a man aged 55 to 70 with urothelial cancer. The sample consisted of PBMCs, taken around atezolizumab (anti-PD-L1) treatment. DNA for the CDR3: TGTGCCAGCACCCCTCTTTTGCGGGCGTACGAGCAGTACTTC. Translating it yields CASTPLLRAYEQYF.